The text below deals with one T cell receptor (beta chain). It lacks a known antigen. Qualities for individual bases were not recorded, and no much larger clone is one base off. On a MiSeq, deep resolution sequencing aimed for a depth between 1 in 1 million and 1 in 200,000 T cells, with each clonotype covered roughly 10x on average. The immunoSEQ hsTCRB Kit was used to generate the TCR beta libraries. From the authors' description of their analysis: The data were analyzed with ImmunoSEQ Analyzer and ImmunoSEQ Data Assistant, and V, D and J gene assignments followed IMGT definitions. Clonality, which ranges from 0 to 1, was calculated as one minus the normalized Shannon entropy of productive rearrangement frequencies. Only overrepresented clonotypes making up at least 0.05% of the repertoire of each patient were included in the public clonotype analysis. Thirteen age-matched healthy donor repertoires from immuneACCESS were used as controls for clonality. TCRdb obtained this table from immuneACCESS and retained in-frame rearrangements with V and J assigned. These tables miss some clones; where compared with another copy, unresolved V genes account for less than half of the shortfall, and the remainder is unexplained. V, J and clone size were drawn from that table, and D and trimming were deduced from the DNA. The sample data list about 140,000 clones, and 75% to 85% of these were observed just once. The ten largest account for 7.5% to 8% of the sample.

This entry comes from a study of cytotoxic CD8 clonotypes in ibrutinib-treated CLL (dated by TCRdb to the early 2020s). Regarding the research as a whole: The cohort was composed of approximately 11 relapsed/refractory and about 15 treatment-naive patients; IGHV unmutated status was identified in roughly 17 patients. All remission and progressive disease samples were collected while patients were still receiving ibrutinib. Response samples were taken after a median of 12 months on treatment, ranging from about 6 to 36 months. On average, each sample yielded around 270,000 productive templates and 85,000 to 95,000 productive rearrangements. Responses were partial in approximately 24 patients and complete in 2; after median approximately 66 months follow-up, some 14 stayed in remission and roughly twelve progressed. Of the 86 participants in the trial, roughly 26 had longitudinal samples available. Cryopreserved peripheral blood mononuclear cells were collected before treatment, at response, and at either disease progression or sustained remission.

What the study reported, not specific to this receptor: Clonality rose at ibrutinib response, remained stable during sustained remission, and dropped back toward baseline at progression. Public clonotypes were rare and either contracted or stayed stable during treatment, and the rise in clonality at ibrutinib response reflected the expansion of private clonotypes. Sustained-remission and progressing patients did not have matched sampling times, and lymph node repertoires were not examined. Baseline clonality exceeded that of age-matched healthy donors and correlated strongly with circulating CD8+ T-cell counts.

V is clipped by 8 bases and J by 4 bases, and the sequence between their germline boundaries is 18 bases long. Counted from cysteine to phenylalanine, this CDR3 has 16 amino acids. Of the read, only the CDR3 DNA is kept; its 48 bases are in frame from base 1. CDR1 and CDR2 are read off the germline V gene as MRHNA and SNTAGT. Around 2 micrograms of genomic DNA were extracted from cryopreserved PBMCs for TCR beta library preparation. Longitudinal blood samples from CLL patients receiving ibrutinib monotherapy were subjected to high-throughput TCR beta sequencing. The patients were enrolled in a single-center, open-label phase 2 trial of ibrutinib monotherapy.

The material sequenced was PBMCs, taken after 36 months of ibrutinib treatment. The origin of this receptor is a human donor with chronic lymphocytic leukemia. The chain is assembled from TRBV6-4 and TRBJ2-6, with the D call perhaps TRBD1 or TRBD2, as 5 bases match in each case. The sequence in DNA is TGTGCCAGCCCGGGACGCGAGCCTGTCGGGGCCAACGTCCTGACTTTC. This translates into CASPGREPVGANVLTF.